This T cell receptor beta chain derives from a study of cytomegalovirus exposure and HLA in healthy donors. Study information: HLA-typed donors were the source of approximately 85 million unique TCRs, which an early data release held.

It was with 60 Vbeta and 13 Jbeta primers that the PCR ran. The protocol was immunoSEQ multiplex PCR, while the TCRdb copy is restricted to in-frame clones and leaves out a portion. The sample contains 150,000 to 200,000 clones, nearly 70% of which appear only once. This clone was detected once. The CDR3 sequence is 16 residues long. The V end was cut by 4 bases, the J end by 4 bases, with 20 bases between. The germline V gene encodes CDR1 SGHKS and CDR2 YYEKEE (reference sequence). The rearrangement uses TRBV5-5 and TRBJ1-2; D unclear. Input material: PBMCs. This TCR derives from a young man in good health and CMV-seropositive. The CDR3 sequence is CASSQPTPNGIYGYTF. In nucleotides, the CDR3 is TGTGCCAGCAGCCAACCTACCCCAAACGGGATCTATGGCTACACCTTC.